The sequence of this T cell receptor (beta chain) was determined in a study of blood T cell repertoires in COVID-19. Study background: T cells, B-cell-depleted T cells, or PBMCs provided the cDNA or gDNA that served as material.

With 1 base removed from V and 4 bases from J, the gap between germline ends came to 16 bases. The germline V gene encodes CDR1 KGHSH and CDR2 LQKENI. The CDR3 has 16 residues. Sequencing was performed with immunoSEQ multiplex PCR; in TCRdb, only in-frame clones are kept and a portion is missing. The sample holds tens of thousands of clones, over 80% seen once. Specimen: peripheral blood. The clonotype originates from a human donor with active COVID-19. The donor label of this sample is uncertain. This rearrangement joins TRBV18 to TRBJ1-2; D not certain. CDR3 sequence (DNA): TGTGCCAGCTCACCACGCGTGGCCTTCGGGAGCTATGGCTACACCTTC. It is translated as CASSPRVAFGSYGYTF.